This is a list of T cell receptor beta chains from one sample in a study of T cell responses to AZD1222 COVID-19 vaccine. Profiled with immunoSEQ multiplex PCR; TCRdb holds only in-frame clones, not every one. The sample has roughly 49,000 clones; roughly 90% are singletons. The source was peripheral blood, collected 28 days after the second AZD1222 dose. The receptors here all came from an adult who received the AZD1222 COVID-19 vaccine. Each CDR3 is given with its conserved first and last residue. A D gene is named only where the DNA matches it firmly. Only part of the rows carry a size: once, few, many, or a class if the clone is expanded.

size	D	V	J	DNA	CDR3
once	-	TRBV9	TRBJ2-1	TGTGCCAGCAGCGTAGCGGGATCGGGCAATGAGCAGTTCTTC	CASSVAGSGNEQFF
once	TRBD1	TRBV28	TRBJ1-3	TGTGCCAGCAGTTTAGTGGACAGGGTTTTCTCTGGAAACACCATATATTTT	CASSLVDRVFSGNTIYF
-	-	TRBV27	TRBJ1-1	TGTGCCAGCAGTCCCGGAGGGGGTGGGAACACTGAAGCTTTCTTT	CASSPGGGGNTEAFF
-	TRBD1	TRBV7-2	TRBJ1-2	TGTGCCAGCAGCTCGACAGGGGCCTATGGCTACACCTTC	CASSSTGAYGYTF
few	-	TRBV6-1	TRBJ2-7	TGTGCCAGCAGTGAAGCGCGGAGGGCGGCTTCCGAGCAGTACTTC	CASSEARRAASEQYF
-	TRBD2	TRBV6-1	TRBJ2-1	TGTGCCAGCAGTGAATGGTTCCTAGCGGGCTACAATGAGCAGTTCTTC	CASSEWFLAGYNEQFF
-	-	TRBV5-4	TRBJ2-3	TGTGCCAGCAGCTTGGGGGGCACAGATACGCAGTATTTT	CASSLGGTDTQYF
-	TRBD2	TRBV29-1	TRBJ2-3	TGCAGCGTTGCTCCCCGGGCTAGCGGGACCCATACGCAGTATTTT	CSVAPRASGTHTQYF
-	TRBD1	TRBV9	TRBJ1-1	TGTGCCAGCAGCCCTACCACCGGGACAGGAGCTTTCTTT	CASSPTTGTGAFF
few	-	TRBV12-3/TRBV12-4	TRBJ1-3	TGTGCCAGCAGTCCGGGGGGAGGAAACACCATATATTTT	CASSPGGGNTIYF
-	-	TRBV5-1	TRBJ2-5	TGCGCCAGCAGCTCAGGACCCGAAAGAGGGGAGACCCAGTACTTC	CASSSGPERGETQYF
-	-	TRBV19	TRBJ2-6	TGTGCCAGTAGTATCTCCAGGGTTAGCTCTGGGGCCAACGTCCTGACTTTC	CASSISRVSSGANVLTF
-	-	TRBV4-1	TRBJ2-5	TGCGCCAGCAGCCTAGGCCGGGTCCGAGAGACCCAGTACTTC	CASSLGRVRETQYF
-	-	TRBV28	TRBJ2-5	TGTGCCAGCAGTTCCTGGGGGGGGCGGAAGACCCAGTACTTC	CASSSWGGRKTQYF
-	-	TRBV21-1	TRBJ2-1	TGTGCCAGCAGCCCGGGACAGCAACCTAAAAAGGGTTACAATGAGCAGTTCTTC	CASSPGQQPKKGYNEQFF
-	-	TRBV14	TRBJ2-7	TGTGCCAGCAGCCAAGAATTCTGGGGCTACGAGCAGTACTTC	CASSQEFWGYEQYF
once	-	TRBV12-3/TRBV12-4	TRBJ2-3	TGTGCCAGCAGTTTGATGGAGCGGGTGGGGCAGTATTTT	CASSLMERVGQYF
once	TRBD1	TRBV29-1	TRBJ2-7	TGCAGCGTTGGACAGGGCGCCTACGAGCAGTACTTC	CSVGQGAYEQYF
-	TRBD2	TRBV6-5	TRBJ2-2	TGTGCCAGCAGGACTAGCGACACCGGGGAGCTGTTTTTT	CASRTSDTGELFF
-	-	TRBV27	TRBJ2-2	TGTGCCACGGACAGAAACGGGGAGCTGTTTTTT	CATDRNGELFF
-	-	TRBV12-5	TRBJ1-2	TGTGCTAGTGGTTTGCGCGACAGTAACTATGGCTACACCTTC	CASGLRDSNYGYTF
once	-	TRBV10-3	TRBJ2-7	TGTGCCATCAGTGAATCCCACGAGCAGTACTTC	CAISESHEQYF
-	-	TRBV10-3	TRBJ2-3	TGTGCCATCAGTGGTAGGGGGACAGATACGCAGTATTTT	CAISGRGTDTQYF
-	TRBD2	TRBV2	TRBJ2-3	TGTGCCAGCACCGAAAGGGAGACTAGCAGGACAGATACGCAGTATTTT	CASTERETSRTDTQYF
-	-	TRBV7-7	TRBJ2-7	TGTGCTAGCAGCTTGGGGCCGGAGGGGGGAGAGCAGTACTTC	CASSLGPEGGEQYF
few	-	TRBV12-3/TRBV12-4	TRBJ2-2	TGTGCCAGCAGTCCCCGAGGCGGGGAGCTGTTTTTT	CASSPRGGELFF
-	-	TRBV24-1	TRBJ2-1	TGTGCCACCAGTGATCCGGGCTCCTACAATGAGCAGTTCTTC	CATSDPGSYNEQFF
-	TRBD2	TRBV9	TRBJ2-1	TGTGCCAGCAGCCCCGGGGGACTAGGACTCAATGAGCAGTTCTTC	CASSPGGLGLNEQFF
-	-	TRBV24-1	TRBJ1-2	TGTGCCACCAGTGGAGGCAGGGACGTAGGTGGCTACACCTTC	CATSGGRDVGGYTF
-	TRBD1	TRBV7-3	TRBJ2-1	TGTGCCAGCAGCACCTGGACAGGGGGTTCCTACAATGAGCAGTTCTTC	CASSTWTGGSYNEQFF
few	-	TRBV5-1	TRBJ2-3	TGCGCCAGCAGCTTCGGGGCCCCTAGCACAGATACGCAGTATTTT	CASSFGAPSTDTQYF
-	-	TRBV6-5	TRBJ1-4	TGTGCCAGCAGCTCCTTCCAGGGCGATGAAAAACTGTTTTTT	CASSSFQGDEKLFF
-	TRBD1	TRBV27	TRBJ2-7	TGTGCCAGCAGCCCGCCCCCGGGACAGAGGTCCTACGAGCAGTACTTC	CASSPPPGQRSYEQYF
-	TRBD2	TRBV2	TRBJ2-3	TGTGCCAGCAGCGAAGGACTAGCGGGTATGCGGGATACGCAGTATTTT	CASSEGLAGMRDTQYF
few	-	TRBV20-1	TRBJ1-3	TGCAGTGCTCAGGGAGGAAACACCATATATTTT	CSAQGGNTIYF
-	-	TRBV28	TRBJ2-2	TGTGCCAGCCGCAGTAGGGGGAGGGGAACCGGGGAGCTGTTTTTT	CASRSRGRGTGELFF
-	TRBD2	TRBV5-6	TRBJ2-7	TGTGCCAGTGGACTAGCGCATTCCTACGAGCAGTACTTC	CASGLAHSYEQYF
-	-	TRBV11-2	TRBJ2-7	TGTGCCAGCAGCTTCCCCCATGGGTACGAGCAGTACTTC	CASSFPHGYEQYF
-	TRBD1	TRBV27	TRBJ1-4	TGTGCCAGCAGAACCGGGACAGGGGGTGAAAAACTGTTTTTT	CASRTGTGGEKLFF
once	TRBD1	TRBV9	TRBJ2-7	TGTGCCAGCAGCGCCCAAGGGACAGGAACCTACGAGCAGTACTTC	CASSAQGTGTYEQYF
-	TRBD1	TRBV6-1	TRBJ1-2	TGTGCCAGCAGTGAATACAGGGGGGATTATGGCTACACCTTC	CASSEYRGDYGYTF
-	-	TRBV21-1	TRBJ2-3	TGTGCCAGCAGCAAAGCGGAAGGGACAGGGCCCAGAGGGACAGATACGCAGTATTTT	CASSKAEGTGPRGTDTQYF
once	-	TRBV5-1	TRBJ2-5	TGCGCCAGCAGCTTGGGCCCGTCCGCAGAGACCCAGTACTTC	CASSLGPSAETQYF
-	-	TRBV9	TRBJ1-5	TGTGCCAGCAGCGGACAGGAATATGATCAGCCCCAGCATTTT	CASSGQEYDQPQHF
-	-	TRBV7-2	TRBJ2-2	TGTGCCAGCAGCCCCCAGACGGCGAACACCGGGGAGCTGTTTTTT	CASSPQTANTGELFF